These 18 T cell receptor beta chains originate from one sample sequenced in a study of T-cell memory formation after mild COVID-19. TCRdb reprocessed the 5' RACE reads via MiXCR and lists one record per CDR3 protein. The sample includes roughly 450,000 distinct CDR3 sequences, around a sixth of them seen just once. The sample taken for sequencing was PBMCs or a T cell subset sorted from them (not recorded which). These receptors all stem from an adult woman who had mild COVID-19 (a few samples of this study predate the infection). Cell type and time point are not known.

Regarding this clonotype: The junction departs from germline at one end; a sequencing error may be responsible. V and J are TRBV7-6 and TRBJ2-7; TRBD2 matches 7 bases. Germline V CDR1 and CDR2: SGHVS, FNYEAQ. The CDR3 is 13 residues long. Here the CDR3 reads CASTLREDYEQYF. The CDR3 DNA sequence: TGTGCCAGCACCTTACGGGAGGATTACGAGCAGTACTTC.

In this sample, this clonotype turned up many times. The genes are TRBV11-2 and TRBJ2-1; D is undetermined. The V gene's germline CDR1 is SGHAT and CDR2 FQNNGV. Deletions cut 1 base from V and 8 bases from J, with 6 bases between. The CDR3 consists of 12 residues. The CDR3: CASSLGAHEQFF. The CDR3 DNA sequence: TGTGCCAGCAGCTTAGGGGCACATGAGCAGTTCTTC.

This clonotype was counted between two and nine times. The chain has TRBV5-6 and TRBJ2-1; D unresolved. V dropped 3 bases and J dropped 6 bases, with 13 bases sitting between them. Looked up from germline, CDR1 is SGHDT and CDR2 is YYEEEE. The CDR3 length is 14 residues. The CDR3 region has the DNA TGTGCCAGCAGCTACCGGCCCGGCAGCAATGAGCAGTTCTTC. Its translation is CASSYRPGSNEQFF.

This clonotype was observed once. This sequence joins TRBV5-1 and TRBJ1-1; no clear D gene. Germline CDR1 and CDR2: SGHRS and YFSETQ. Trimming removed 3 bases at V and 1 base at J, with 13 bases between. CDR3 length equals 15 residues. In nucleotides, the CDR3 is TGCGCCAGCAGCTGGGCACCATCTTCGAACACTGAAGCTTTCTTT. This translates into CASSWAPSSNTEAFF.

This clonotype has only a few counts. As DNA, the CDR3 is TGTGCCAGCAGTTTAGGGCACAGTGGGACTAGCACCACAGATACGCAGTATTTT. The encoded protein is CASSLGHSGTSTTDTQYF. The V call is TRBV27, the J call TRBJ2-3, with 9 bases matching TRBD2. This CDR3 region has 18 residues. Germline V lookup: CDR1 MNHEY, CDR2 SMNVEV (reference sequence). V gave up 2 bases and J gave up 2 bases; unmatched junction bases: 11.

The rearrangement uses TRBV12-3 or TRBV12-4 and TRBJ1-2, with D tentatively TRBD1 (5 bases). Trimming cost V 3 bases and J 7 bases, with 12 bases left between them. This CDR3 region has 13 residues. This CDR3 is CASSFGGAPGYTF. Here the CDR3 DNA reads TGTGCCAGCAGTTTTGGAGGGGCGCCTGGCTACACCTTC.

This clonotype was seen only a few times. The rearrangement uses TRBV7-6 and TRBJ2-1, with 14 bases fitting TRBD2. J gave up 9 bases and V 4 bases, and 5 bases lay outside the gene matches. This CDR3 has 15 amino acids. The germline V gene has CDR1 SGHVS and CDR2 FNYEAQ. The CDR3: CASSWGLAGEGEQFF. The CDR3, as DNA: TGTGCCAGCAGCTGGGGACTAGCGGGAGAGGGTGAGCAGTTCTTC.

The genes are TRBV30 and TRBJ2-2; the match to TRBD1 covers 8 bases. Germline loops: CDR1 GTSNPN, CDR2 SVGIG (reference sequence). V shed 3 bases and J 1 base; nucleotides not matched to a gene: 7. This CDR3 is built from 16 residues. The CDR3 loop is CAWRGDRRQNTGELFF. DNA for the CDR3: TGTGCCTGGAGAGGGGACAGGCGGCAGAACACCGGGGAGCTGTTTTTT. The whole variable domain, remainder taken from reference TRBV30 and TRBJ2-2, is SQTIHQWPATLVQPVGSPLSLECTVEGTSNPNLYWYRQAAGRGLQLLFYSVGIGQISSEVPQNLSASRPQDRQFILSSKKLLLSDSGFYLCAWRGDRRQNTGELFFGEGSRLTVL.

This chain links TRBV7-2 with TRBJ2-3; 9 positions match TRBD2. Germline CDR1 and CDR2: SGHTA and FQGNSA. V lost 6 bases to trimming and J lost 2 bases; unmatched junction nucleotides: 9. CDR3 length: 16 amino acids. CDR3 coding DNA: TGTGCCAGCAGACACACGACTAGCGGATACACAGATACGCAGTATTTT. It codes for CASRHTTSGYTDTQYF. Full variable domain (missing parts from reference TRBV7-2 and TRBJ2-3): GAGVSQSPSNKVTEKGKDVELRCDPISGHTALYWYRQSLGQGLEFLIYFQGNSAPDKSGLPSDRFSAERTGGSVSTLTIQRTQQEDSAVYLCASRHTTSGYTDTQYFGPGTRLTVL.

The sample holds a few counts of this clonotype. The chain links TRBV7-8 to TRBJ1-2; D is unresolved. Trimming pared 1 base from V and 8 bases from J, leaving 5 bases between. CDR1 is SGHVS, CDR2 FQNEAQ, per germline. This CDR3 contains 11 residues. CDR3 in DNA: TGTGCCAGCAGCTTAGGAATAGGCTACACCTTC. Translating it yields CASSLGIGYTF.

The V gene is TRBV28, the J gene TRBJ1-5, with D hard to call. V lost 6 bases and J 4 bases, leaving 10 bases between the germline ends. CDR1 and CDR2 from the germline V gene are MDHEN and SYDVKM. There are 13 residues in the CDR3. CDR3 DNA sequence: TGTGCCAGCAGCCCCAATTGGAATCAGCCCCAGCATTTT. Translating it yields CASSPNWNQPQHF.

This rearrangement joins TRBV10-3 to TRBJ2-7, with D possibly TRBD1 on 5 matching bases. The CDR3 length is 15 residues. V was trimmed by 4 bases and J by 2 bases, leaving 15 bases between them. Per germline, CDR1 ENHRY and CDR2 SYGVKD. The CDR3 DNA follows: TGTGCCATCAGTGGCCGACCAGGGCGTCCCTACGAGCAGTACTTC. Its protein is CAISGRPGRPYEQYF.

This sequence joins TRBV21-1 and TRBJ1-2. TRBV21-1 corresponds to a pseudogene. The CDR3 covers 15 residues. This CDR3 reads CASSKEAGANYGYTF. The CDR3 nucleotides are TGTGCCAGCAGCAAAGAGGCAGGAGCTAACTATGGCTACACCTTC.

The chain is built from TRBV3-1 and TRBJ2-5; 10 bases map to TRBD2. Germline CDR1 and CDR2: LGHDT and YNNKEL (reference sequence). This CDR3 comprises 16 residues. V gave up 1 base and J gave up 5 bases; unmatched junction bases: 7. The CDR3, as DNA: TGTGCCAGCAGCCAAGTAGCGGGAGGACCTCGGGAGACCCAGTACTTC. Amino acids: CASSQVAGGPRETQYF.

The chain uses TRBV2 and TRBJ2-7; 8 nucleotides line up with TRBD1. Germline-derived CDR1 and CDR2 are SNHLY and FYNNEI. The length of the CDR3 is 14 residues. V was clipped by 6 bases and J by 5 bases; unmatched bases: 9. The CDR3 region has the DNA TGTGCCAGCAGATGGGGCCCGACAGGGGACGAGCAGTACTTC. Amino acid sequence: CASRWGPTGDEQYF.

This clonotype was recorded a few times. The chain employs TRBV20-1 and TRBJ1-3, with D unresolved. The germline V and J ends were trimmed by 0 bases and 0 bases, with 12 bases remaining between them. Per germline, CDR1 DFQATT and CDR2 SNEGSKA (reference sequence). The CDR3 is 16 amino acids. The CDR3: CSARDRRFSSGNTIYF. DNA for the CDR3: TGCAGTGCTAGAGATCGACGGTTCAGCTCTGGAAACACCATATATTTT.

A few counts support this clonotype. The V gene is TRBV7-9, the J gene TRBJ1-1, with D unclear. Between the trimmed V and J ends, which lost 3 bases and 3 bases, there was a span of 11 bases. The CDR3 covers 14 residues. The germline V gene encodes CDR1 SEHNR and CDR2 FQNEAQ (reference sequence). This CDR3 is CASSLGGSYTEAFF. CDR3 in DNA: TGTGCCAGCAGCTTGGGCGGTTCGTACACTGAAGCTTTCTTT.

The chain has TRBV11-2 and TRBJ2-2; a possible D gene is TRBD2 (6 bases). V lost 4 bases and J lost 10, with 10 bases in between. Germline-derived CDR1 and CDR2 are SGHAT and FQNNGV. The CDR3 length is 12 residues. The CDR3 DNA sequence: TGTGCCAGCAGCTCTGGGCGGGAGGAGCTGTTTTTT. Amino acid sequence: CASSSGREELFF.